A single sample gave rise to the 31 T cell receptor beta chains below, sequenced in a study of Ad26.COV2.S vaccination and SARS-CoV-2 variants. Some clones are missing from TCRdb's copy, which holds only in-frame ones; the method was immunoSEQ multiplex PCR. The sample has about 350,000 clones; more than 85% are singletons. The treatment here: around 19 received Ad26.COV2.S at low or high dose, single or two shots; roughly 5 received placebo; per-sample allocation not given. On day 63 after the first injection, vaccine and placebo recipients gave samples. Sequenced material: peripheral blood, taken in a trial of Ad26.COV2.S vaccine versus placebo. The origin of the receptors is a person aged 18-60 years who received the Ad26.COV2.S COVID-19 vaccine or a placebo.

The rearrangement links TRBV2 to TRBJ2-1; D tentatively fits TRBD1 or TRBD2 (5 bases each). Looked up from germline, CDR1 is SNHLY and CDR2 is FYNNEI. Deletions cut 7 bases from V and 7 bases from J, with 23 bases between. The CDR3 has 16 residues. This chain's CDR3 is CASTLSSGTSRNEQFF. DNA for the CDR3: TGTGCCAGCACGTTGAGTTCTGGGACGAGTCGGAATGAGCAGTTCTTC.

The chain joins TRBV19 to TRBJ1-1; D uncertain. The CDR3 runs to 13 residues. Germline assignment: CDR1 LNHDA and CDR2 SQIVND (reference sequence). V lost 2 bases and J lost 4, with 8 bases in between. CDR3 sequence reads: CASSIMPGTEAFF. CDR3 nucleotide sequence: TGTGCCAGTAGTATAATGCCGGGCACTGAAGCTTTCTTT.

The chain employs TRBV28 and TRBJ1-1; unclear D gene. Trimming took 7 bases from V and 0 from J, leaving 12 bases between them. CDR1 is MDHEN and CDR2 is SYDVKM in the germline V gene. This CDR3 spans 14 amino acids. As DNA, the CDR3 is TGTGCCAGCACCGAGGGCCCAGTGAACACTGAAGCTTTCTTT. Residues: CASTEGPVNTEAFF.

The J gene is TRBJ1-6, the V gene TRBV2; possible D gene TRBD1, 6 bases. In germline, CDR1 is SNHLY, CDR2 FYNNEI. V lost 4 bases and J 4 bases, leaving 11 bases between the germline ends. The CDR3 contains 15 residues. In nucleotides, the CDR3 is TGTGCCAGCAGTGGACAAAGGGGGTATAATTCACCCCTCCACTTT. This gives the protein CASSGQRGYNSPLHF.

This clone was recorded at least ten times. Other DNA sequences from this sample encode an identical CDR3 as well. The chain joins TRBV14 to TRBJ2-5, with 9 nucleotides matching TRBD1. This CDR3 region has 16 residues. The V segment lost 2 bases and the J segment 2 bases; nucleotides outside the gene matches: 6. CDR1 is SGHDN and CDR2 is FVKESK in the germline V gene. CDR3 DNA sequence: TGTGCCAGCAGCCAACGTACAGGGGGCTTACAAGAGACCCAGTACTTC. Translated, it gives CASSQRTGGLQETQYF.

The J gene is TRBJ2-5, the V gene TRBV5-1; D is perhaps TRBD1 (5 bases). Trimming shortened V by 1 base and J by 0 bases, and 10 bases separated the two germline ends. From germline, CDR1 is SGHRS and CDR2 YFSETQ. This CDR3 is 15 amino acids long. The CDR3 DNA reads TGCGCCAGCAGCTTGCAGGCAGGGTACCAAGAGACCCAGTACTTC. It translates to CASSLQAGYQETQYF.

This clone has just a few counts. The chain combines TRBV6-6 with TRBJ1-2, with TRBD1 matching 8 bases. Unmatched junction bases numbered 6, after V lost 7 bases and J lost 5 bases. This CDR3 has 13 amino acids. Per the germline V gene, CDR1 is MNHNY and CDR2 is SVGAGI (reference sequence). Here the CDR3 reads CASTPGGAYGYTF. In DNA, the CDR3 is TGTGCCAGCACCCCAGGGGGCGCGTATGGCTACACCTTC.

Comments on this clone: The identical CDR3 is also encoded by other nucleotide sequences in the sample. V and J are TRBV5-1 and TRBJ1-5; possibly TRBD1 for D (5 bases). Deletions cut 0 bases from V and 3 bases from J, with 10 bases between. Germline assignment: CDR1 SGHRS and CDR2 YFSETQ. The length of the CDR3 is 15 residues. CDR3 protein: CASSLGGRINQPQHF. The CDR3 DNA reads as TGCGCCAGCAGCTTGGGGGGACGGATCAATCAGCCCCAGCATTTT.

This chain uses TRBV15 with TRBJ2-5; possibly TRBD1 for D (6 bases). V lost 3 bases and J 5 bases, leaving 19 bases between the germline ends. The germline CDR1 and CDR2 sequences are LNHNV and YYDKDF (reference sequence). This CDR3 comprises 16 residues. CDR3 DNA sequence: TGTGCCACCAGCAGTCAAAAAGGGGTTAGGGGGGAGACCCAGTACTTC. It specifies CATSSQKGVRGETQYF.

The rearrangement links TRBV4-2 to TRBJ2-1, with D uncertain. With 4 bases removed from V and 9 bases from J, the gap between germline ends came to 10 bases. The CDR3 is 12 amino acids. CDR1 is LGHNA and CDR2 is YNFKEQ in the germline V gene. In DNA form, the CDR3 reads TGTGCCAGCAGCCTTACCCGAGCTGAGCAGTTCTTC. Residues: CASSLTRAEQFF.

The chain employs TRBV28 and TRBJ1-5; D might be TRBD1 (5 bases). Germline-derived CDR1 and CDR2 are MDHEN and SYDVKM. Trimming stripped 5 bases from V and 7 bases from J, with 27 bases between. CDR3 size: 18 residues. The CDR3 DNA reads as TGTGCCAGCAGTCTTAAGGGCGAGTGGTTTCCAGGGAAACAGCCCCAGCATTTT. It codes for CASSLKGEWFPGKQPQHF.

The chain's CDR3 is CASSLAGTHTEAFF. CDR3 in DNA: TGTGCCAGCAGTTTGGCAGGGACCCACACTGAAGCTTTCTTT. This chain joins TRBV28 and TRBJ1-1; TRBD1 might be the D (5 bases). Deletions cut 3 bases from V and 3 bases from J, with 11 bases between. CDR1 is MDHEN, CDR2 SYDVKM, per germline. This CDR3 has 14 amino acids.

The chain couples TRBV24-1 to TRBJ2-2; 11 bases agree with TRBD1. The length of the CDR3 is 16 residues. The J segment lost 6 bases and the V segment lost 4 bases, leaving 6 bases of the junction unmatched. Germline-derived CDR1 and CDR2 are KGHDR and SFDVKD. Here the CDR3 DNA reads TGTGCCACCAGTGACTACCGGGACAGGGGGTCCGGGGAGCTGTTTTTT. This encodes CATSDYRDRGSGELFF.

This chain uses TRBV29-1 with TRBJ2-5; D remains ambiguous. The CDR3 is made up of 12 amino acids. Germline CDR1 reads SQVTM; CDR2 reads ANQGSEA. V lost 1 base and J lost 4, with 7 bases in between. The CDR3 nucleotides are TGCAGCGTTGAAGGACCGCCAGAGACCCAGTACTTC. Translated: CSVEGPPETQYF.

The rearrangement links TRBV10-3 to TRBJ2-7; D unresolved. The germline V and J ends were trimmed by 4 bases and 0 bases, with 10 bases remaining between them. Germline loops: CDR1 ENHRY, CDR2 SYGVKD. The CDR3 consists of 14 residues. CDR3 sequence: CAISGAQGSYEQYF. CDR3 DNA sequence: TGTGCCATCAGTGGGGCCCAAGGCTCCTACGAGCAGTACTTC.

This chain links TRBV18 with TRBJ2-7, with 9 bases fitting TRBD1. This CDR3 spans 15 amino acids. Germline values: CDR1 KGHSH, CDR2 LQKENI. Unmatched junction bases numbered 9, after V lost 4 bases and J lost 5 bases. The DNA for the CDR3 is TGTGCCAGCTCACGGGAACAGGGGGCGCGGGACGAGCAGTACTTC. Its protein product is CASSREQGARDEQYF.

This clone was picked up a small number of times. The chain has TRBV5-4 and TRBJ1-2; TRBD1 matches 10 bases. Germline V CDR1 and CDR2: SGHNT, YYREEE (reference sequence). The CDR3 consists of 15 residues. V was pared by 4 bases and J by 3 bases, with 6 bases of the junction left unmatched. Written as DNA, the CDR3 is TGTGCCAGCAGCCGGGTGGGGACAGGGGACTATGGCTACACCTTC. This sequence encodes CASSRVGTGDYGYTF. The full variable domain, rest sourced from reference TRBV5-4 and TRBJ1-2, is ETGVTQSPTHLIKTRGQQVTLRCSSQSGHNTVSWYQQALGQGPQFIFQYYREEENGRGNFPPRFSGLQFPNYSSELNVNALELDDSALYLCASSRVGTGDYGYTFGSGTRLTVV.

CDR3 coding DNA: TGTGCCAGCAGTCCCCGGGTCGGCTTGAACACTGAAGCTTTCTTT. Translating gives CASSPRVGLNTEAFF. The chain has TRBV27 and TRBJ1-1; D is unresolved. CDR1 and CDR2 from the germline V gene are MNHEY and SMNVEV (reference sequence). This CDR3 is built from 15 residues. Trimming removed 5 bases from V and 0 bases from J, with 13 bases in between.

The V gene is TRBV19, the J gene TRBJ2-3; 7 nucleotides align to TRBD2. The germline CDR1 and CDR2 sequences are LNHDA and SQIVND (reference sequence). The CDR3 is made up of 15 amino acids. Trimming removed 8 bases from V and 1 base from J; junction bases left unmatched: 9. This CDR3 reads CASDSGLGGTDTQYF. In DNA form, the CDR3 reads TGTGCCAGTGATAGCGGGCTGGGGGGCACAGATACGCAGTATTTT.

V gene TRBV6-2 or TRBV6-3 combines with J gene TRBJ1-5, with D uncertain. Germline V gene lookup returns CDR1 MNHEY and CDR2 SVGEGT. Trimming pared 0 bases from V and 6 bases from J, leaving 9 bases between. The CDR3 sequence is 14 residues long. Written as DNA, the CDR3 is TGTGCCAGCAGTTACTCAGTTCGCTCTCAGCCCCAGCATTTT. Translated: CASSYSVRSQPQHF.

The rearrangement joins TRBV4-3 to TRBJ1-4, with D perhaps TRBD1 (6 bases). Germline CDR1 and CDR2: LGHNA and YSLEER. The CDR3 length is 16 residues. Trimming stripped 0 bases from V and 6 bases from J, with 14 bases between. The CDR3 here is CASSQDRGQGDEKLFF. CDR3 sequence (DNA): TGCGCCAGCAGCCAAGATCGGGGGCAGGGAGATGAAAAACTGTTTTTT.

This chain uses TRBV4-2 with TRBJ2-3, with D hard to call. CDR1 and CDR2 from the germline V gene are LGHNA and YNFKEQ. The CDR3 totals 17 residues. V was pared by 0 bases and J by 7 bases, with 20 bases between. In nucleotides, the CDR3 is TGTGCCAGCAGCCAAGATAGAGGAACACCGTGGATTAATACGCAGTATTTT. It specifies CASSQDRGTPWINTQYF.

This clone was detected only a few times. The genes are TRBV7-6 and TRBJ2-7; 7 nucleotides align to TRBD1. The CDR3 runs to 14 residues. The J segment lost 5 bases and the V segment lost 4 bases, leaving 8 bases of the junction unmatched. Germline CDR1 SGHVS, CDR2 FNYEAQ. CDR3 bases: TGTGCCAGCAGCTACAAGGACAGGCACAACGAGCAGTACTTC. Its translation is CASSYKDRHNEQYF. Full variable domain (missing parts from reference TRBV7-6 and TRBJ2-7): GAGVSQSPRYKVTKRGQDVALRCDPISGHVSLYWYRQALGQGPEFLTYFNYEAQQDKSGLPNDRFSAERPEGSISTLTIQRTEQRDSAMYRCASSYKDRHNEQYFGPGTRLTVT.

The chain links TRBV5-1 to TRBJ2-5, with D uncertain. CDR3 size: 14 residues. The V and J ends lost 0 bases and 2 bases respectively, with 8 bases between them. Germline CDR1 and CDR2: SGHRS and YFSETQ. CDR3 sequence: CASSLDTLQETQYF. The CDR3, as DNA: TGCGCCAGCAGCTTGGACACGTTACAAGAGACCCAGTACTTC.

The chain has TRBV5-1 and TRBJ2-3, with 11 bases lining up with TRBD1. This CDR3 has 18 residues. Germline assignment: CDR1 SGHRS and CDR2 YFSETQ. V gave up 2 bases and J gave up 0 bases; unmatched junction bases: 8. CDR3 nucleotide sequence: TGCGCCAGCAGCTTATCCGGGACAGGGGGATCTAGCACAGATACGCAGTATTTT. Amino acid sequence: CASSLSGTGGSSTDTQYF.

CDR3 sequence: CASSQRSGTFEQYF. CDR3 nucleotides: TGCGCCAGCAGCCAACGCTCCGGGACTTTCGAGCAGTACTTC. This chain joins TRBV4-3 and TRBJ2-7; D is perhaps TRBD2 (6 bases). Germline-derived CDR1 and CDR2 are LGHNA and YSLEER. Trimming took 2 bases from V and 6 from J, leaving 14 bases between them. The CDR3 runs 14 residues.

The J gene is TRBJ2-5, the V gene TRBV15; D may be TRBD1 (6 bases). V gave up 1 base and J gave up 0 bases, with 9 bases separating them. Germline loops: CDR1 LNHNV, CDR2 YYDKDF (reference sequence). The CDR3 runs to 15 residues. The CDR3 coding sequence is TGTGCCACCAGCAGAGGGGGGCAGGACCAAGAGACCCAGTACTTC. This translates into CATSRGGQDQETQYF.

This clone was counted only a few times. The chain uses TRBV12-3 or TRBV12-4 and TRBJ2-2; D gene ambiguous. The length of the CDR3 is 11 residues. V was trimmed by 6 bases and J by 4 bases, leaving 3 bases between them. CDR3 residues: CASSRTGELFF. For the CDR3, the DNA is TGTGCCAGCAGCCGCACCGGGGAGCTGTTTTTT.

This chain uses TRBV11-1 with TRBJ2-7; 12 bases map to TRBD2. V shed 6 bases and J 5 bases; nucleotides not matched to a gene: 8. The CDR3 sequence is 15 residues long. Germline CDR1 SGHAT, CDR2 FQDESV (reference sequence). The CDR3 DNA follows: TGTGCCAGCAGTCTACTAGCGGGAGGTACCCACGAGCAGTACTTC. Its protein product is CASSLLAGGTHEQYF.

The rearrangement links TRBV19 to TRBJ2-7; no clear D gene. Germline-derived CDR1 and CDR2 are LNHDA and SQIVND (reference sequence). The CDR3 has 14 residues. V lost 3 bases, J lost 0 bases, and 9 bases lay in between. CDR3 bases: TGTGCCAGTAGTATGTTCCCCAGCTCCTACGAGCAGTACTTC. This gives the protein CASSMFPSSYEQYF. Drawing the rest from reference TRBV19 and TRBJ2-7, the complete variable domain is DGGITQSPKYLFRKEGQNVTLSCEQNLNHDAMYWYRQDPGQGLRLIYYSQIVNDFQKGDIAEGYSVSREKKESFPLTVTSAQKNPTAFYLCASSMFPSSYEQYFGPGTRLTVT.

This rearrangement joins TRBV11-2 to TRBJ1-2; no clear D gene. Looked up from germline, CDR1 is SGHAT and CDR2 is FQNNGV. V lost 5 bases and J lost 7, with 11 bases in between. The CDR3 contains 12 residues. The chain's CDR3 is CASSGSEPGYTF. In DNA form, the CDR3 reads TGTGCCAGCAGCGGCAGCGAGCCTGGCTACACCTTC.